One sample yielded the 30 T cell receptor beta chains listed below, sequenced in a study of T cells in Graves' hyperthyroidism and ophthalmopathy. There were TCR beta CDR3 regions amplified from RNA transcripts. HTBI primers drove first-round RT-PCR of the TCR CDR3. TCRdb reanalysed the multiplex PCR reads using MiXCR and keeps one entry per CDR3 protein. The table includes some 760,000 distinct CDR3 sequences, 13% to 15% detected once. Sequencing was done on a sample of blood. The receptors come from a woman aged 18 to 35 with Graves' hyperthyroidism.

In the case of this clonotype: A read error is possible here, since a much larger clone lies one base away. The rearrangement links TRBV28 to TRBJ1-2; 8 positions agree with TRBD1. From germline, CDR1 is MDHEN and CDR2 SYDVKM. This CDR3 is built from 14 residues. CDR3 nucleotide sequence: TGTGCCGGCAGTTCTCGGACAGGGCCCTATGGCTACACCTTC. It specifies CAGSSRTGPYGYTF.

This chain joins TRBV2 and TRBJ2-3; 8 bases fit TRBD2. CDR1 and CDR2 from the germline V gene are SNHLY and FYNNEI. The V segment lost 8 bases and the J segment 0 bases; nucleotides outside the gene matches: 10. The CDR3 consists of 16 residues. The CDR3 region has the DNA TGTGCCAGCCCCTTAACGGCTAGCGGGAGCACAGATACGCAGTATTTT. It translates to CASPLTASGSTDTQYF.

In this sample, this clonotype turned up many times. The chain has TRBV11-1 and TRBJ2-5; D remains unclear. In germline, CDR1 is SGHAT, CDR2 FQDESV (reference sequence). The CDR3 is made up of 13 amino acids. V was cut by 3 bases and J by 3 bases, with 8 bases left in between. The CDR3 is CASSFQLEETQYF. CDR3 bases: TGTGCCAGCAGCTTCCAGCTAGAAGAGACCCAGTACTTC.

The chain recombines TRBV10-1 with TRBJ2-3, with TRBD2 identical over 8 bases. V shed 3 bases and J 0 bases; nucleotides not matched to a gene: 5. CDR3 length: 16 amino acids. The germline V gene encodes CDR1 WNHNN and CDR2 SYGVQD (reference sequence). For the CDR3, the DNA is TGCGCCAGCAGTGAAGGAGCGGGAGTGAGCACAGATACGCAGTATTTT. Translation: CASSEGAGVSTDTQYF.

The chain uses TRBV19 and TRBJ1-1, with D possibly matching TRBD1 (6 bases). V lost 3 bases and J lost 4, with 15 bases in between. The CDR3 totals 15 residues. Looked up from germline, CDR1 is LNHDA and CDR2 is SQIVND (reference sequence). DNA of the CDR3: TGTGCCAGTAGTATCGACGGACAGAGGATCACTGAAGCTTTCTTT. Translation gives CASSIDGQRITEAFF.

This clonotype came up many times. The chain links TRBV27 to TRBJ1-2; D might be TRBD1 (6 bases). The CDR3 length is 15 residues. Trimming left V 5 bases short and J 4 bases short, with 17 bases between. Per germline, CDR1 MNHEY and CDR2 SMNVEV (reference sequence). The CDR3, as DNA: TGTGCCAGCAGTCCTACAGGGAGCGCTCTCTATGGCTACACCTTC. Translated: CASSPTGSALYGYTF.

This clonotype has more than one count but fewer than ten. This chain joins TRBV11-2 and TRBJ2-1; TRBD2 aligns across 9 bases. Germline values: CDR1 SGHAT, CDR2 FQNNGV. V lost 3 bases, J lost 4 bases, and 10 bases stayed unmatched. CDR3 length: 17 residues. The CDR3 region is CASSFRGSGSGYNEQFF. CDR3 DNA sequence: TGTGCCAGCAGCTTCCGGGGTAGCGGGAGCGGGTACAATGAGCAGTTCTTC.

In its sample, this clonotype was seen many times. The J gene is TRBJ2-5, the V gene TRBV20-1, with 15 bases lining up with TRBD2. The CDR3 sequence is 22 residues long. Germline-derived CDR1 and CDR2 are DFQATT and SNEGSKA (reference sequence). The V segment lost 3 bases and the J segment 0 bases; nucleotides outside the gene matches: 20. DNA for the CDR3: TGCAGTGCTAGCCCCAGGACTAGCGGGAGGGATCTACTGAATTGGTACCAAGAGACCCAGTACTTC. It translates to CSASPRTSGRDLLNWYQETQYF.

Regarding this clonotype: This is likely a read error, given that the CDR3 carries no conserved phenylalanine or tryptophan at its end. The chain links TRBV7-3 to TRBJ2-3, with a possible D match to TRBD2 (5 bases). The germline gives CDR1 SGHTA, CDR2 FQGTGA. Trimming took 3 bases from V and 6 from J, leaving 22 bases between them. The CDR3 extends over 17 amino acids. The CDR3 nucleotides are TGTGCCAGCAGCTTGGAGCGGACCTACCTCGAACCGGATACGCAGTATCTT. Translation: CASSLERTYLEPDTQYL.

This clonotype was counted only a few times. V and J are TRBV18 and TRBJ1-5; D gene unclear. CDR3 length equals 13 residues. Deletions cut 5 bases from V and 4 bases from J, with 9 bases between. CDR1 is KGHSH and CDR2 is LQKENI in the germline V gene. CDR3 loop: CASSARMNQPQHF. The CDR3 nucleotides read TGTGCCAGCTCAGCCAGAATGAATCAGCCCCAGCATTTT.

V and J are TRBV20-1 and TRBJ2-1, with TRBD2 matching over 9 bases. There are 15 residues in the CDR3. Germline lookup yields CDR1 DFQATT and CDR2 SNEGSKA (reference sequence). V was pared by 0 bases and J by 7 bases, with 7 bases of the junction left unmatched. CDR3 bases: TGCAGTGCTAGAGAATGGGTAGCGGGAGAAAATGAGCAGTTCTTC. It translates to CSAREWVAGENEQFF.

This clonotype appeared many times. The chain is built from TRBV29-1 and TRBJ2-1, with 7 bases identical to TRBD2. CDR1 is SQVTM, CDR2 ANQGSEA, per germline. After removal of 4 bases from V and 7 bases from J, the junction contained 7 bases not matched to a gene. The CDR3 spans 13 residues. CDR3 nucleotide sequence: TGCAGCGTTGGCGCGCGAGCGGGGAATGAGCAGTTCTTC. This codes for CSVGARAGNEQFF.

The chain employs TRBV29-1 and TRBJ2-3; D may be TRBD2 (5 bases). There are 12 residues in the CDR3. The germline V and J ends were trimmed by 6 bases and 3 bases, with 10 bases remaining between them. Germline loops: CDR1 SQVTM, CDR2 ANQGSEA. CDR3 sequence: CSVDLATDTQYF. The DNA for the CDR3 is TGCAGCGTCGATCTAGCAACAGATACGCAGTATTTT.

This clonotype was seen more than once but under ten times. The J gene is TRBJ1-3, the V gene TRBV3-1, with D tentatively TRBD1 (5 bases). The germline CDR1 and CDR2 sequences are LGHDT and YNNKEL (reference sequence). Between the trimmed V and J ends, which lost 5 bases and 7 bases, there was a span of 15 bases. The CDR3 length is 14 residues. The CDR3 region is CASSWGSVSNTIYF. The CDR3 DNA follows: TGTGCCAGCAGCTGGGGGAGTGTCTCGAACACCATATATTTT. Using reference TRBV3-1 and TRBJ1-3 for the parts outside the CDR3, the full variable domain is DTAVSQTPKYLVTQMGNDKSIKCEQNLGHDTMYWYKQDSKKFLKIMFSYNNKELIINETVPNRFSPKSPDKAHLNLHINSLELGDSAVYFCASSWGSVSNTIYFGEGSWLTVV.

A word on this clonotype: No conserved phenylalanine or tryptophan ends this CDR3, so it is likely a read error. No DNA is shown, since the ends of the CDR3 on it are uncertain; the CDR3 is the one TCRdb lists. The J gene is TRBJ2-7, the V gene TRBV27. The CDR3 spans 9 residues, counting both ends. Germline CDR1 is MNHEY and CDR2 is SMNVEV (reference sequence). The CDR3 reads CASSLRSTG.

This clonotype came up many times. The chain links TRBV18 to TRBJ2-7; the D gene is possibly TRBD2 (6 bases). CDR1 KGHSH and CDR2 LQKENI come from the germline V gene. The ends were cut back, 2 bases at V and 6 bases at J, with 14 bases in the middle. CDR3 size: 14 residues. The CDR3 nucleotides are TGTGCCAGCTCACCAAAAACGGGAGTGGGCGAGCAGTACTTC. It specifies CASSPKTGVGEQYF. Drawing the rest from reference TRBV18 and TRBJ2-7, the complete variable domain is NAGVMQNPRHLVRRRGQEARLRCSPMKGHSHVYWYRQLPEEGLKFMVYLQKENIIDESGMPKERFSAEFPKEGPSILRIQQVVRGDSAAYFCASSPKTGVGEQYFGPGTRLTVT.

This clonotype has just a few counts. The chain combines TRBV30 with TRBJ1-2, with 7 nucleotides matching TRBD1. J was trimmed by 3 bases and V by 3 bases; bases with no gene match: 4. This CDR3 has 13 amino acids. CDR1 GTSNPN and CDR2 SVGIG come from the germline V gene (reference sequence). The CDR3 region has the DNA TGTGCCTGGAGCCGTACAGGGGACTATGGCTACACCTTC. Its protein product is CAWSRTGDYGYTF.

The chain couples TRBV27 to TRBJ2-7; D may be TRBD2 (6 bases). The germline V gene encodes CDR1 MNHEY and CDR2 SMNVEV (reference sequence). The CDR3 extends over 15 amino acids. The V and J ends lost 5 bases and 7 bases respectively, with 21 bases between them. CDR3 region: CASSATWTAGGEQYF. As DNA, the CDR3 is TGTGCCAGCAGTGCGACGTGGACTGCCGGGGGTGAGCAGTACTTC.

This clonotype was picked up a small number of times. J is TRBJ1-4 and V is TRBV28; weak D call: TRBD1 (6 bases). This CDR3 comprises 14 residues. Germline assignment: CDR1 MDHEN and CDR2 SYDVKM. Trimming removed 5 bases at V and 4 bases at J, with 11 bases between. CDR3 DNA: TGTGCCAGCAGTACAACAGGGCTTAATGAAAAACTGTTTTTT. Its protein product is CASSTTGLNEKLFF.

The chain joins TRBV11-2 to TRBJ2-5; TRBD1 aligns across 12 bases. There are 17 residues in the CDR3. Germline V gene lookup returns CDR1 SGHAT and CDR2 FQNNGV. Trimming took 8 bases from V and 5 from J; bases not matched to a gene: 15. The CDR3: CASSPPSGTGGKETQYF. DNA for the CDR3: TGTGCCAGCTCACCACCTTCAGGGACAGGGGGCAAGGAGACCCAGTACTTC.

This clonotype was seen at least ten times. Because the CDR3's place on the DNA is in doubt, the DNA is left out and the CDR3 is given as listed by TCRdb. The gene calls are TRBV27 and TRBJ2-1; TRBD2, the table's D call, was not compared with the DNA. A total of 14 residues make up the CDR3, ends included. Germline V gives CDR1 MNHEY, CDR2 SMNVEV (reference sequence). CDR3 protein: CASSSSGDRDEQFF.

Ten or more counts support this clonotype. This chain uses TRBV12-3 or TRBV12-4 with TRBJ2-5; tentative D call: TRBD2 (6 bases). V was shortened by 5 bases and J by 1 base, with 11 bases between the two germline ends. This CDR3 is 14 amino acids long. This chain's CDR3 is CASSTLAVQETQYF. CDR3 coding DNA: TGTGCCAGCAGTACTTTAGCGGTCCAAGAGACCCAGTACTTC.

The rearrangement joins TRBV11-3 to TRBJ2-2; 8 bases are shared with TRBD1. The CDR3 consists of 14 residues. Germline CDR1 reads SGHNT; CDR2 reads YENEEA. V lost 5 bases and J lost 6; bases outside the gene matches: 5. The CDR3 sequence is CASSQSTGAGELFF. The DNA of the CDR3 is TGTGCCAGCAGCCAATCGACAGGGGCCGGGGAGCTGTTTTTT.

This chain links TRBV12-3 or TRBV12-4 with TRBJ2-7; D remains unclear. V shed 3 bases and J shed 4 bases, with 10 bases lying between them. The CDR3 length is 13 residues. CDR3 nucleotides: TGTGCCAGCAGTTTTAATAATGGGTACGAGCAGTACTTC. Its protein is CASSFNNGYEQYF.

This clonotype showed up just a few times. The V gene is TRBV28, the J gene TRBJ2-7; D is perhaps TRBD1 (6 bases). The CDR3 runs 14 residues. V was clipped by 5 bases and J by 10 bases, with 21 bases between them. The germline V gene has CDR1 MDHEN and CDR2 SYDVKM. The CDR3 spells CASSPPGQSGDQYF. The CDR3 DNA follows: TGTGCCAGCAGTCCCCCGGGACAATCGGGCGATCAGTACTTC.

This clonotype was observed a handful of times. The chain is built from TRBV19 and TRBJ2-7; maybe TRBD1 (6 bases). The CDR3 extends over 14 amino acids. The germline CDR1 and CDR2 sequences are LNHDA and SQIVND (reference sequence). Trimming stripped 3 bases from V and 3 bases from J, with 12 bases between. The CDR3 protein is CASSIEGVNYEQYF. The CDR3 bases are TGTGCCAGTAGTATTGAGGGGGTAAACTACGAGCAGTACTTC.

This clonotype was seen a few times. V and J are TRBV6-1 and TRBJ2-1; D may be TRBD1 or TRBD2 (5 bases each). This CDR3 is built from 13 residues. Germline CDR1 reads MNHNS; CDR2 reads SASEGT. Trimming pared 7 bases from V and 3 bases from J, leaving 10 bases between. The CDR3 here is CASKPGLYNEQFF. DNA for the CDR3: TGTGCCAGCAAACCGGGGCTCTACAATGAGCAGTTCTTC.

This clonotype has a count of ten or more. V usage is TRBV12-3 or TRBV12-4 and J usage is TRBJ1-2; unclear D gene. CDR3 length equals 14 residues. V lost 5 bases, J lost 4 bases, and 14 bases lay in between. The CDR3, as DNA: TGTGCCAGCAGTCCGAGGACGGCTATCTATGGCTACACCTTC. Translated, it gives CASSPRTAIYGYTF.

This chain links TRBV6-5 with TRBJ2-7; TRBD1 might be the D (5 bases). There are 14 residues in the CDR3. The germline V gene encodes CDR1 MNHEY and CDR2 SVGAGI. Trimming stripped 2 bases from V and 3 bases from J, with 11 bases between. CDR3 loop: CASSYGAEYYEQYF. In DNA form, the CDR3 reads TGTGCCAGCAGTTACGGGGCAGAGTACTACGAGCAGTACTTC.

This clonotype was seen a handful of times. This chain joins TRBV5-1 and TRBJ2-1; possible D gene TRBD2, 6 bases. CDR1 is SGHRS and CDR2 is YFSETQ in the germline V gene. V was clipped by 3 bases and J by 4 bases, with 20 bases between them. The CDR3 has 17 residues. The CDR3: CASSSQFSGVIYNEQFF. The CDR3 coding sequence is TGCGCCAGCAGCTCCCAATTTAGCGGTGTTATTTACAATGAGCAGTTCTTC.